This T cell receptor (beta chain) was documented in a study of shared clonotypes between healthy human individuals. Study results and caveats: It was the few donors that limited the genetic and exposure-history diversity represented. Only blood samples were collected, and tissue repertoires likely differ.

Original processing methods: Filtering differed because ImmunoSEQ produced junction-only sequences that carried no quality scores. Repertoires were generated with immunoSEQ multiplex PCR, while TCRdb's copy carries only in-frame clones and drops some. V and J calls and clone size follow that table, whereas D and trimming were derived from the DNA. This sample carries roughly 2 million clones, about 94% of them seen once, and the ten largest clones take more than 0.95%. Concerning this clone itself: Antigen unknown.

Naive CD8 populations comprised CD45RO-negative cells positively selected for CCR7, excluding terminally differentiated effector memory CD45RA+ cells. Nashville, Tennessee was home to all donors, who were Caucasian adults. The sample comprised naive CD8+ T cells sorted from blood. This TCR derives from a man aged 18 to 30 in good health.

CDR3 DNA sequence: TGTGCCAGCAGCTTAGGACCCCAGCGGGGGGCCTACGAGCAGTACTTC. The encoded protein is CASSLGPQRGAYEQYF. The chain recombines TRBV7-2 with TRBJ2-7; 9 bases fit TRBD2. Trimming removed 1 base from V and 2 bases from J; junction bases left unmatched: 6. Germline V gives CDR1 SGHTA, CDR2 FQGNSA. The CDR3 is made up of 16 amino acids. Full variable domain (remainder filled in from reference TRBV7-2 and TRBJ2-7): GAGVSQSPSNKVTEKGKDVELRCDPISGHTALYWYRQSLGQGLEFLIYFQGNSAPDKSGLPSDRFSAERTGGSVSTLTIQRTQQEDSAVYLCASSLGPQRGAYEQYFGPGTRLTVT.